This T cell receptor beta chain was identified in a study of response to subunit inactivated influenza vaccine. Notes on the study in general: It was suggested by the authors that few new T cells are recruited by each seasonal influenza vaccination.

With respect to this clonotype: Its antigen is unknown.

CDR3 length equals 15 residues. The junction had 7 bases not matched to a gene; V was cut back by 1 base and J by 7 bases. Germline values: CDR1 SGDLS, CDR2 YYNGEE. One entry per CDR3 protein, called by TCRdb with MiXCR from the RT-PCR reads. The sample contains about 520,000 distinct CDR3 sequences, less than 30% of which appear only once. The sample in question was CD4+ T cells sorted from PBMCs, obtained less than 6 days after vaccination. The chain recombines TRBV9 with TRBJ1-4; 7 bases agree with TRBD1. This sequence originates from a man in his forties or fifties who received an inactivated influenza vaccine. CDR3 sequence: CASSVQAGGGEKLFF. DNA for the CDR3: TGTGCCAGCAGCGTACAGGCAGGGGGAGGTGAAAAACTGTTTTTT.